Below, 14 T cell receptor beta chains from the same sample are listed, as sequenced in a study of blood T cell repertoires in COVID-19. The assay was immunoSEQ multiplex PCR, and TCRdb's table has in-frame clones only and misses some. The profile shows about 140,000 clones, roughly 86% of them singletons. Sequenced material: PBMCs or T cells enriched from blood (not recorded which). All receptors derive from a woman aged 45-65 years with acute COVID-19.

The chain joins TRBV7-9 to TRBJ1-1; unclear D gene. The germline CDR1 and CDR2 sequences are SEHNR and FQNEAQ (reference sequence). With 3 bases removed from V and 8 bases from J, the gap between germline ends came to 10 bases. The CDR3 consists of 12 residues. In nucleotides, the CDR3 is TGTGCCAGCAGCTTGCGGGGAAGGGAAGCTTTCTTT. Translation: CASSLRGREAFF.

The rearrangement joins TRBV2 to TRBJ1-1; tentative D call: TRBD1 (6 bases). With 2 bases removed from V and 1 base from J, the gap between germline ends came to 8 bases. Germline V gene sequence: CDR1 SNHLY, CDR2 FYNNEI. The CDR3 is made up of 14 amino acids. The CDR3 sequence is CASSERTANTEAFF. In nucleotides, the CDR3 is TGTGCCAGCAGTGAAAGGACAGCGAACACTGAAGCTTTCTTT.

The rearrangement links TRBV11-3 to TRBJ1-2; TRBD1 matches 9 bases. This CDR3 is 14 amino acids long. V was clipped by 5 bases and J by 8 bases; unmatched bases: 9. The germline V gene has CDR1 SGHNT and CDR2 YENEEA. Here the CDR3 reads CASSPRQGVGGYTF. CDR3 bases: TGTGCCAGCAGCCCTCGACAGGGGGTTGGGGGCTACACCTTC.

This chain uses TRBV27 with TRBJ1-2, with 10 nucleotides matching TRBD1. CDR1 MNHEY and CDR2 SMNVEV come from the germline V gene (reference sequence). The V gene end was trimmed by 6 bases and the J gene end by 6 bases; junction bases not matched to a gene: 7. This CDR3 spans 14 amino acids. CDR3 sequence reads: CASSPLGTGDGYTF. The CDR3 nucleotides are TGTGCCAGCAGCCCTTTAGGGACAGGGGATGGCTACACCTTC.

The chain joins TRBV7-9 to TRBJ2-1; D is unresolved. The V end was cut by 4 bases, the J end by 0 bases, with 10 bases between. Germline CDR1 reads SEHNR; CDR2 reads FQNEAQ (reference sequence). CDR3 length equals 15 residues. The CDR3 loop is CASSYVLPSYNEQFF. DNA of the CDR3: TGTGCCAGCAGCTATGTTCTCCCCTCCTACAATGAGCAGTTCTTC.

For the CDR3, the DNA is TGTGCCAGCAGCCCCGACAGGGCAACGGATAGCAATCAGCCCCAGCATTTT. This encodes CASSPDRATDSNQPQHF. This rearrangement joins TRBV7-9 to TRBJ1-5; 7 bases fit TRBD1. V shed 5 bases, J shed 0 bases, and the junction held 10 bases outside the gene matches. The CDR3 runs 17 residues. Germline lookup yields CDR1 SEHNR and CDR2 FQNEAQ (reference sequence). The entire variable domain, with the rest obtained from reference TRBV7-9 and TRBJ1-5, is as follows: DTGVSQNPRHKITKRGQNVTFRCDPISEHNRLYWYRQTLGQGPEFLTYFQNEAQLEKSRLLSDRFSAERPKGSFSTLEIQRTEQGDSAMYLCASSPDRATDSNQPQHFGDGTRLSIL.

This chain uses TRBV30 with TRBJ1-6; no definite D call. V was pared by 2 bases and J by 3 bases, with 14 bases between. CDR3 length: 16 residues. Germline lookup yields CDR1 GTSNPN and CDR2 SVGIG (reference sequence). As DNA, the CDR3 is TGTGCCTGGAGTCTCAATAACCAGAACTATAATTCACCCCTCCACTTT. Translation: CAWSLNNQNYNSPLHF. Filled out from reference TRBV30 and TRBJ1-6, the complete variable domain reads SQTIHQWPATLVQPVGSPLSLECTVEGTSNPNLYWYRQAAGRGLQLLFYSVGIGQISSEVPQNLSASRPQDRQFILSSKKLLLSDSGFYLCAWSLNNQNYNSPLHFGNGTRLTVT.

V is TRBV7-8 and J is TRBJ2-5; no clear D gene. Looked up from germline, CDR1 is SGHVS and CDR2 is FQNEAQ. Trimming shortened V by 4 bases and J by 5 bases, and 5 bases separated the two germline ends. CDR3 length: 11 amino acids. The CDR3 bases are TGTGCCAGCAGCTCCAGGGAGACCCAGTACTTC. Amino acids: CASSSRETQYF.

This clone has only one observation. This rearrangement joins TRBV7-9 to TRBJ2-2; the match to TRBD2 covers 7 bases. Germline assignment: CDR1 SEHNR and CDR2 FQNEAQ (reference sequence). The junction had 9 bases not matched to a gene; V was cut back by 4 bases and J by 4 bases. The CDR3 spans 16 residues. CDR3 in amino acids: CASSSQSWGGTGELFF. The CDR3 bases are TGTGCCAGCAGCTCCCAGTCCTGGGGGGGCACCGGGGAGCTGTTTTTT.

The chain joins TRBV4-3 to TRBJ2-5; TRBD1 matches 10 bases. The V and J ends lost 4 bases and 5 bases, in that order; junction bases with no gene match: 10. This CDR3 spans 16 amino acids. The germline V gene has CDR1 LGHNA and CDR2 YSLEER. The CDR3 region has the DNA TGCGCCAGCAGCCCGAGACAGGGGGCAGCGATGGAGACCCAGTACTTC. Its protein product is CASSPRQGAAMETQYF.

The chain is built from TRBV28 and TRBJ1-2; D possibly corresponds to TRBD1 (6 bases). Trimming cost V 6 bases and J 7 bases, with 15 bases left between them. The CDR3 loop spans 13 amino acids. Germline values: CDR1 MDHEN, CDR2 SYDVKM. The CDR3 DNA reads TGTGCCAGCAGATCTCAGGGGCCGCTTGGCTACACCTTC. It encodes CASRSQGPLGYTF.

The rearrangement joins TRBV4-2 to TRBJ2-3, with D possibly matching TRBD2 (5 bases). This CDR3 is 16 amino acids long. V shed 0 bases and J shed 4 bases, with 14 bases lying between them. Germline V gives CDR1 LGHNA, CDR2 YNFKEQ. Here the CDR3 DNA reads TGTGCCAGCAGCCAAGATAACGCGGGTGGGGCAGATACGCAGTATTTT. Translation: CASSQDNAGGADTQYF.

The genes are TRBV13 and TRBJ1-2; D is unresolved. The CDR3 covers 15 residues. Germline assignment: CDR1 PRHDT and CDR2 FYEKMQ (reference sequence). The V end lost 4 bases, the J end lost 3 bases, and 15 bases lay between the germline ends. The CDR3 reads CASSSRGRTDYGYTF. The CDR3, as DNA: TGTGCCAGCAGCTCCCGGGGAAGGACGGACTATGGCTACACCTTC. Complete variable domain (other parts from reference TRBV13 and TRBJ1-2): AAGVIQSPRHLIKEKRETATLKCYPIPRHDTVYWYQQGPGQDPQFLISFYEKMQSDKGSIPDRFSAQQFSDYHSELNMSSLELGDSALYFCASSSRGRTDYGYTFGSGTRLTVV.

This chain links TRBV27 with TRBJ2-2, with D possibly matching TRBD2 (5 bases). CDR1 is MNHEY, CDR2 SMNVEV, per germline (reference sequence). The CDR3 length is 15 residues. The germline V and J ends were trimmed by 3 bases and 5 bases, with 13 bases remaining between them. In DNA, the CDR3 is TGTGCCAGCAGTTTTCAGTCGGGCGGGACCGGGGAGCTGTTTTTT. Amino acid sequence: CASSFQSGGTGELFF.